The T cell receptor (beta chain) under discussion was sequenced for a study of blood T cell repertoires in COVID-19 (dated by TCRdb to 2020 to 2021). Regarding the complete study: Samples from collaborators originated in the United States, Italy and Spain and spanned both the acute and convalescent phases of COVID-19. The material from the prospective study consisted of cDNA or gDNA derived from T cells, B-cell-depleted T cells, or PBMCs. The dataset comprised deeply sampled blood TCRbeta repertoires from subjects exposed to, actively infected with, or recovered from COVID-19. The repertoires were released in a freely available public database meant as a resource for research on the immune response to SARS-CoV-2. The samples were drawn from the first 160 participants of the ongoing ImmuneRACE study and from 950 to 1,500 subjects provided by 6 global collaborators. The sample metadata nearly always contained a de-identified subject ID, COVID-19 status, age in years and sex. Where available, HLA class I and class II types were obtained from metadata supplied by the sample provider rather than from assay-based typing. Beyond this particular receptor, the publication reports: The amount of clinical and demographic metadata varied by source and participant and was provided uncurated.

The immunoSEQ Assay, a bias-controlled multiplex PCR, was used to amplify TCRbeta CDR3 regions from genomic DNA. In the paper's pipeline: Nucleated cell counts per sample were estimated from amplification of reference gene primers within the assay. To quantify the absolute abundance of each unique TCRbeta CDR3 rearrangement, sequence reads were collapsed and filtered. For each sample, productive Simpson clonality was calculated as the square root of Simpson's diversity index over productive rearrangements. The table was pulled from immuneACCESS by TCRdb, which kept in-frame rearrangements only. Such tables lose some clones; where checked, under half of the loss comes from unresolved V genes, and the rest has no known cause. That table furnishes V, J and clone size, whereas the DNA furnished D and trimming. Across this sample there are 300,000 to 350,000 clones, with 75% to 95% seen only once. The ten largest make up 6% to 7% of the sample.

The CDR3 numbers 14 residues from cysteine through phenylalanine. CDR3 DNA only is kept here, 42 bases in frame from base 1. The germline V gene sets CDR1 to SGDLS and CDR2 to YYNGEE. The V end loses 0 bases and the J end loses 2 bases, and a stretch of 9 bases separates them. About this clone: Its recognized antigen is unknown. No much larger clonotype is one base removed from it; base qualities were not supplied.

One collaborating source in Seattle enrolled patients during active infection and followed them longitudinally through the course of disease. Collaborating institutions collected whole blood in K2EDTA tubes following their own protocols. For TCRbeta analysis, collaborators shipped samples in one of three forms: frozen whole blood, isolated PBMCs, or DNA extracted from either of those sample types. Sequencing input: peripheral blood. The clonotype was recovered from a woman in her 30s with COVID-19, enrolled during active disease. This receptor chain uses TRBV9 and TRBJ2-7; TRBD2 is a possible D gene, resting on 5 matching bases. The nucleotide sequence is TGTGCCAGCAGCGTAGGAGGGCTTCCCTACGAGCAGTACTTC. This gives the protein CASSVGGLPYEQYF.